Listed below are T cell receptor beta chains from one sample, sequenced in a study of T cell responses to AZD1222 COVID-19 vaccine. Data came from immunoSEQ multiplex PCR; TCRdb stores just in-frame clones and leaves some out. The sample records roughly 130,000 clones, over 90% being singletons. The input for sequencing was peripheral blood, taken on day 0 of AZD1222 vaccination. The receptors shown here come from an adult in good health. The CDR3 runs from the conserved cysteine through the conserved F or W. The order of the fields is clone size, J gene, D gene, V gene, CDR3 protein, CDR3 DNA. D genes are given only for firm matches. Clone sizes are given selectively: once, few, many, or a class where the clone is expanded.

abundance: .; j_gene: TRBJ2-1; d_gene: TRBD2; v_gene: TRBV5-1; CDR3aa: CASTRLSGSRDEQFF; CDR3nt: TGCGCCAGCACCCGCCTTAGCGGGAGTAGGGATGAGCAGTTCTTC
abundance: .; j_gene: TRBJ2-3; d_gene: .; v_gene: TRBV4-1; CDR3aa: CASSQDFRVLSTDTQYF; CDR3nt: TGCGCCAGCAGCCAAGATTTCCGGGTCCTTAGCACAGATACGCAGTATTTT
abundance: .; j_gene: TRBJ1-2; d_gene: .; v_gene: TRBV6-5; CDR3aa: CASSYSGEGYGYTF; CDR3nt: TGTGCCAGCAGTTACTCTGGGGAGGGCTATGGCTACACCTTC
abundance: .; j_gene: TRBJ1-1; d_gene: .; v_gene: TRBV7-2; CDR3aa: CASSPGGNTEAFF; CDR3nt: TGTGCCAGCAGCCCCGGGGGGAACACTGAAGCTTTCTTT
abundance: .; j_gene: TRBJ1-3; d_gene: .; v_gene: TRBV2; CDR3aa: CASSEAGGGNTIYF; CDR3nt: TGTGCCAGCAGTGAAGCCGGGGGCGGAAACACCATATATTTT
abundance: .; j_gene: TRBJ1-2; d_gene: .; v_gene: TRBV6-4; CDR3aa: CASNWYGYTF; CDR3nt: TGTGCCAGCAACTGGTATGGCTACACCTTC
abundance: once; j_gene: TRBJ1-1; d_gene: TRBD1; v_gene: TRBV7-9; CDR3aa: CASSIRQGSNTEAFF; CDR3nt: TGTGCCAGCAGCATAAGACAGGGGTCGAACACTGAAGCTTTCTTT
abundance: .; j_gene: TRBJ2-7; d_gene: .; v_gene: TRBV10-3; CDR3aa: CAISRGREGAYEQYF; CDR3nt: TGTGCCATCAGTCGGGGGCGAGAAGGGGCTTACGAGCAGTACTTC
abundance: .; j_gene: TRBJ1-2; d_gene: .; v_gene: TRBV5-1; CDR3aa: CASSLETPSNGYTF; CDR3nt: TGCGCCAGCAGCTTGGAAACCCCATCCAATGGCTACACCTTC
abundance: .; j_gene: TRBJ1-2; d_gene: .; v_gene: TRBV28; CDR3aa: CASSFDLYGYTF; CDR3nt: TGTGCCAGCAGTTTCGACCTCTATGGCTACACCTTC
abundance: .; j_gene: TRBJ2-7; d_gene: .; v_gene: TRBV5-4; CDR3aa: CASSFRDYEQYF; CDR3nt: TGTGCCAGCAGCTTCCGGGACTACGAGCAGTACTTC
abundance: .; j_gene: TRBJ2-7; d_gene: TRBD1; v_gene: TRBV19; CDR3aa: CASSPGQAYEQYF; CDR3nt: TGTGCCAGTAGTCCCGGACAGGCCTACGAGCAGTACTTC
abundance: .; j_gene: TRBJ2-2; d_gene: .; v_gene: TRBV12-3/TRBV12-4; CDR3aa: CASSLQGTGELFF; CDR3nt: TGTGCCAGCAGTTTACAGGGAACCGGGGAGCTGTTTTTT
abundance: .; j_gene: TRBJ1-4; d_gene: .; v_gene: TRBV6-5; CDR3aa: CASSYYRETNEKLFF; CDR3nt: TGTGCCAGCAGTTATTACAGGGAAACTAATGAAAAACTGTTTTTT
abundance: .; j_gene: TRBJ2-3; d_gene: TRBD1; v_gene: TRBV30; CDR3aa: CAWATGQGNTDTQYF; CDR3nt: TGTGCCTGGGCAACAGGACAGGGAAACACAGATACGCAGTATTTT
abundance: .; j_gene: TRBJ1-2; d_gene: .; v_gene: TRBV5-6; CDR3aa: CASSVGHGSYTF; CDR3nt: TGTGCCAGCAGCGTAGGACACGGCAGCTACACCTTC
abundance: .; j_gene: TRBJ1-3; d_gene: .; v_gene: TRBV11-3; CDR3aa: CASSSDRSGNTIYF; CDR3nt: TGTGCCAGCAGCTCGGACCGGTCTGGAAACACCATATATTTT
abundance: .; j_gene: TRBJ2-2; d_gene: TRBD2; v_gene: TRBV7-9; CDR3aa: CASSLLAGAVGELFF; CDR3nt: TGTGCCAGCAGCTTACTAGCGGGAGCAGTCGGGGAGCTGTTTTTT
abundance: .; j_gene: TRBJ2-7; d_gene: .; v_gene: TRBV7-9; CDR3aa: CASTTQGSQTYEQYF; CDR3nt: TGTGCCAGCACCACCCAGGGGAGCCAAACCTACGAGCAGTACTTC
abundance: .; j_gene: TRBJ2-2; d_gene: .; v_gene: TRBV7-7; CDR3aa: CASSYSGGENTGELFF; CDR3nt: TGTGCCAGCAGCTACTCCGGGGGCGAGAACACCGGGGAGCTGTTTTTT
abundance: .; j_gene: TRBJ2-1; d_gene: .; v_gene: TRBV10-2; CDR3aa: CASGRTRLGYNEQFF; CDR3nt: TGCGCCAGCGGGCGTACTAGATTGGGATACAATGAGCAGTTCTTC
abundance: once; j_gene: TRBJ1-4; d_gene: .; v_gene: TRBV28; CDR3aa: CASKQGNEKLFF; CDR3nt: TGTGCCAGCAAACAGGGAAATGAAAAACTGTTTTTT
abundance: .; j_gene: TRBJ2-5; d_gene: .; v_gene: TRBV28; CDR3aa: CASRGGGDQETQYF; CDR3nt: TGTGCCAGCAGGGGTGGAGGGGACCAAGAGACCCAGTACTTC
abundance: .; j_gene: TRBJ1-1; d_gene: .; v_gene: TRBV27; CDR3aa: CASSLSGGLYTEAFF; CDR3nt: TGTGCCAGCAGTTTAAGCGGGGGGCTGTACACTGAAGCTTTCTTT
abundance: once; j_gene: TRBJ2-7; d_gene: .; v_gene: TRBV28; CDR3aa: CASSSSLGYEQYF; CDR3nt: TGTGCCAGCAGCTCTTCCCTCGGGTACGAGCAGTACTTC
abundance: .; j_gene: TRBJ2-6; d_gene: .; v_gene: TRBV4-3; CDR3aa: CATQGTLSGANVLTF; CDR3nt: TGCGCCACCCAGGGTACGTTGTCTGGGGCCAACGTCCTGACTTTC
abundance: .; j_gene: TRBJ2-7; d_gene: .; v_gene: TRBV2; CDR3aa: CASSEEWAGNYEQYF; CDR3nt: TGTGCCAGCAGTGAAGAGTGGGCCGGGAACTACGAGCAGTACTTC
abundance: .; j_gene: TRBJ2-1; d_gene: .; v_gene: TRBV9; CDR3aa: CASSPQTREQFF; CDR3nt: TGTGCCAGCAGCCCGCAGACACGGGAGCAGTTCTTC
abundance: .; j_gene: TRBJ2-7; d_gene: .; v_gene: TRBV6-2/TRBV6-3; CDR3aa: CASSYRGGEQYF; CDR3nt: TGTGCCAGCAGTTACCGAGGGGGCGAGCAGTACTTC
abundance: .; j_gene: TRBJ1-1; d_gene: .; v_gene: TRBV5-1; CDR3aa: CASSLAGPEAFF; CDR3nt: TGCGCCAGCAGCTTGGCGGGCCCTGAAGCTTTCTTT
abundance: .; j_gene: TRBJ2-1; d_gene: .; v_gene: TRBV29-1; CDR3aa: CSVEDRLARYNEQFF; CDR3nt: TGCAGCGTTGAAGATCGGCTAGCGAGGTACAATGAGCAGTTCTTC
abundance: .; j_gene: TRBJ2-1; d_gene: TRBD2; v_gene: TRBV15; CDR3aa: CATSRDIGEGYNEQFF; CDR3nt: TGTGCCACCAGCAGAGATATAGGGGAGGGATACAATGAGCAGTTCTTC
abundance: .; j_gene: TRBJ2-1; d_gene: .; v_gene: TRBV27; CDR3aa: CAAWGGTYNEQFF; CDR3nt: TGTGCCGCTTGGGGGGGCACCTACAATGAGCAGTTCTTC
abundance: .; j_gene: TRBJ2-1; d_gene: TRBD2; v_gene: TRBV11-3; CDR3aa: CASSAAWSGRGNEQFF; CDR3nt: TGTGCCAGCAGCGCCGCGTGGAGCGGGAGGGGAAATGAGCAGTTCTTC
abundance: .; j_gene: TRBJ2-1; d_gene: .; v_gene: TRBV4-2; CDR3aa: CASSQGSNEQFF; CDR3nt: TGTGCCAGCAGTCAGGGGAGTAATGAGCAGTTCTTC
abundance: .; j_gene: TRBJ1-1; d_gene: .; v_gene: TRBV7-9; CDR3aa: CASSRGRMNTEAFF; CDR3nt: TGTGCCAGCAGCCGCGGACGGATGAACACTGAAGCTTTCTTT
abundance: .; j_gene: TRBJ1-4; d_gene: TRBD1; v_gene: TRBV19; CDR3aa: CASGQGAGEKLFF; CDR3nt: TGTGCCAGCGGACAGGGGGCGGGTGAAAAACTGTTTTTT
abundance: .; j_gene: TRBJ2-1; d_gene: TRBD2; v_gene: TRBV19; CDR3aa: CASSILAGAGNEQFF; CDR3nt: TGTGCCAGTAGTATACTAGCGGGAGCGGGGAATGAGCAGTTCTTC
abundance: .; j_gene: TRBJ2-2; d_gene: .; v_gene: TRBV7-2; CDR3aa: CASSYAGTGELFF; CDR3nt: TGTGCCAGCAGCTACGCAGGGACCGGGGAGCTGTTTTTT